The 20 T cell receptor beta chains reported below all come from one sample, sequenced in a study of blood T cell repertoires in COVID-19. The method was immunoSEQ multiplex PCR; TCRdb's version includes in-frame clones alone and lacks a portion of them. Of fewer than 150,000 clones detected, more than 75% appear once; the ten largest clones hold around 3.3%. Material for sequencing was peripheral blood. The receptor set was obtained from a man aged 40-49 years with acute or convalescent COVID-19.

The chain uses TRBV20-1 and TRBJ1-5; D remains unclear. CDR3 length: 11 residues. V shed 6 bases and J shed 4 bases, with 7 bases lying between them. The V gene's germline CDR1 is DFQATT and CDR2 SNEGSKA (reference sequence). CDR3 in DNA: TGCAGTGCAGCCGGGAATCAGCCCCAGCATTTT. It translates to CSAAGNQPQHF.

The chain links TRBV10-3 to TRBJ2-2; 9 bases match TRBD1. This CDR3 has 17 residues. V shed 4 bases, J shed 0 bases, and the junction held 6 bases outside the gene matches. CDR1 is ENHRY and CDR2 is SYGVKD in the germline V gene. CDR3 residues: CAISGPQGASNTGELFF. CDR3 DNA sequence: TGTGCCATCAGTGGTCCACAGGGGGCCTCGAACACCGGGGAGCTGTTTTTT.

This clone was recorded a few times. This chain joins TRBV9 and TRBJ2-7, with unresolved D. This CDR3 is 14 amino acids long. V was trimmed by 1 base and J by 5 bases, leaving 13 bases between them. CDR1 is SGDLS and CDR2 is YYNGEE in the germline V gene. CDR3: CASSVHDKAHEQYF. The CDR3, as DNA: TGTGCCAGCAGCGTACACGACAAGGCCCACGAGCAGTACTTC.

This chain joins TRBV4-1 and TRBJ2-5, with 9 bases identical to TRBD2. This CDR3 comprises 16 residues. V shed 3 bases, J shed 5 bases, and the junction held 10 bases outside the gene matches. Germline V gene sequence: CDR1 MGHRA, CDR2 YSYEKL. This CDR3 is CASSQRRGGEGETQYF. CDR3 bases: TGCGCCAGCAGCCAGCGGCGGGGGGGCGAGGGGGAGACCCAGTACTTC.

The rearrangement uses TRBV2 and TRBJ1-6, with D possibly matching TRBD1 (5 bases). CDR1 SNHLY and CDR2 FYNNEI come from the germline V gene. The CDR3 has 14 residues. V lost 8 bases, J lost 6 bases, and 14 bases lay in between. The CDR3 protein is CASLPGIFNSPLHF. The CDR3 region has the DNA TGTGCCAGCCTCCCAGGGATCTTTAATTCACCCCTCCACTTT.

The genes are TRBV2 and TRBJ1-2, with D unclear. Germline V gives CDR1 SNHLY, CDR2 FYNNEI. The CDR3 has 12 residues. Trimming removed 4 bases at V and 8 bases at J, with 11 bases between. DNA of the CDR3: TGTGCCAGCAGTGTCGGGTTTCAGGGCTACACCTTC. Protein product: CASSVGFQGYTF.

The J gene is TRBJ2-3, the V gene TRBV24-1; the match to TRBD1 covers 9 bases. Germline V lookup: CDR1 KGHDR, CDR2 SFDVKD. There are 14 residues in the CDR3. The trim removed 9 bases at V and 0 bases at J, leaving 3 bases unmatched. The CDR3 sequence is CATGGTGSTDTQYF. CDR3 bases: TGTGCCACCGGGGGGACAGGGAGCACAGATACGCAGTATTTT.

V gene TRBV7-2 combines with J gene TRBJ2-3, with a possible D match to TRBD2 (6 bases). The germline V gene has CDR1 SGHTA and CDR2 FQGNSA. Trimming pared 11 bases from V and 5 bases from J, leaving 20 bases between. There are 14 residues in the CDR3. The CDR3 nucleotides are TGTGCCGGCGGGGCTAGGCAGCTCGGAGATACGCAGTATTTT. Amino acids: CAGGARQLGDTQYF.

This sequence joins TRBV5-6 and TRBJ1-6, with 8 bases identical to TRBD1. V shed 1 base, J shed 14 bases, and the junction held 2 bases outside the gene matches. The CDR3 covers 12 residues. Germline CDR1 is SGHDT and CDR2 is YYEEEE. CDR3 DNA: TGTGCCAGCAGCTTGTGGACAGGGACCCTCCACTTT. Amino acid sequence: CASSLWTGTLHF.

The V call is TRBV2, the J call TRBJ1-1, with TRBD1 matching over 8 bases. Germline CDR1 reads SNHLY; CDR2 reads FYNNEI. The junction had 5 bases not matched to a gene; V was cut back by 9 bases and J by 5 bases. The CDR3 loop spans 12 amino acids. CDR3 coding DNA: TGTGCCAGTGGACAGGGAAATACTGAAGCTTTCTTT. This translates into CASGQGNTEAFF.

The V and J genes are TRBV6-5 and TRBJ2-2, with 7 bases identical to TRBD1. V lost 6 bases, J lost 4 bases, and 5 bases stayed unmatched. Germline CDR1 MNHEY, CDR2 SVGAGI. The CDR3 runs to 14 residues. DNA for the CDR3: TGTGCCAGCAGCCGGACAGGTAGCACCGGGGAGCTGTTTTTT. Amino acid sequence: CASSRTGSTGELFF.

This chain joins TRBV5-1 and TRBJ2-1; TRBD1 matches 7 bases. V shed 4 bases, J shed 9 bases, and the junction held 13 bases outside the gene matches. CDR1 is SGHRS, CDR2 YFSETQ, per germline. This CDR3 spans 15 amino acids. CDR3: CASSPPGQELVEQFF. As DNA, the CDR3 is TGCGCCAGCAGCCCCCCAGGACAGGAGTTGGTTGAGCAGTTCTTC.

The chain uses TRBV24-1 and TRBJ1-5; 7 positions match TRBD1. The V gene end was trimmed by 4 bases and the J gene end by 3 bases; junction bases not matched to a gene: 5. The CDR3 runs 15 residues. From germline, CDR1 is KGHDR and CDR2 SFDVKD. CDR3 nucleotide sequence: TGTGCCACCAGTGACCCAACAGGGGACAATCAGCCCCAGCATTTT. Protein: CATSDPTGDNQPQHF.

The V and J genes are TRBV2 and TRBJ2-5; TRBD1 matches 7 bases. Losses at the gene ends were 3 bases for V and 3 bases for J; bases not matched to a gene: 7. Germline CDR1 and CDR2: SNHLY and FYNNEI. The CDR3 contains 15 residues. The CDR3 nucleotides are TGTGCCAGCAGTGAGTGGCGGCAGGGGGAAGAGACCCAGTACTTC. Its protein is CASSEWRQGEETQYF.

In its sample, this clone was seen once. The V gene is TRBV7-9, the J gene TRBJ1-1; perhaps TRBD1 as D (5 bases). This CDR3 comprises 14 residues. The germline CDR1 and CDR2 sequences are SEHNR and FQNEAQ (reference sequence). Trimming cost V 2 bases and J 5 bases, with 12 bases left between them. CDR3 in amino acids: CASSLTVGGTEAFF. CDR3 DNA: TGTGCCAGCAGCTTAACCGTGGGGGGAACTGAAGCTTTCTTT.

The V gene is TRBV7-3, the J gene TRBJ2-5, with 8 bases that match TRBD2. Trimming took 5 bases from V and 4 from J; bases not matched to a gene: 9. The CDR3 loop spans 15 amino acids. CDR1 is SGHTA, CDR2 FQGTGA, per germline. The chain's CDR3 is CASSPVGGAGETQYF. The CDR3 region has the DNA TGTGCCAGCAGCCCAGTCGGGGGGGCAGGAGAGACCCAGTACTTC.

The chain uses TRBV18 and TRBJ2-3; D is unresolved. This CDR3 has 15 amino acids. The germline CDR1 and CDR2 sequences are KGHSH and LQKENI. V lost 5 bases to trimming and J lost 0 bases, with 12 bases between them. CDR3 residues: CASSSILTSTDTQYF. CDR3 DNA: TGTGCCAGCTCAAGTATTTTAACTAGCACAGATACGCAGTATTTT.

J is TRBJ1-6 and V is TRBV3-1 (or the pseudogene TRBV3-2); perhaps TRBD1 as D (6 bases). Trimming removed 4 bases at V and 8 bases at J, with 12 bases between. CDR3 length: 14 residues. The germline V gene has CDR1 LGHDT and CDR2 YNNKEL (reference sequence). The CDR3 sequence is CASSLRQEDSPLHF. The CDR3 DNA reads TGTGCCAGCAGCCTAAGACAGGAGGATTCACCCCTCCACTTT.

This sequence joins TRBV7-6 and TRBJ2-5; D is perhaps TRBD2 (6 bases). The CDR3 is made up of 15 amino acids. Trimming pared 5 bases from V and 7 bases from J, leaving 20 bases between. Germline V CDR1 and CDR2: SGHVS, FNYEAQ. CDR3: CASSPHAGQGPTQYF. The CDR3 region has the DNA TGTGCCAGCAGCCCCCATGCGGGGCAGGGTCCGACCCAGTACTTC. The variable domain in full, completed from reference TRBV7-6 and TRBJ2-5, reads GAGVSQSPRYKVTKRGQDVALRCDPISGHVSLYWYRQALGQGPEFLTYFNYEAQQDKSGLPNDRFSAERPEGSISTLTIQRTEQRDSAMYRCASSPHAGQGPTQYFGPGTRLLVL.

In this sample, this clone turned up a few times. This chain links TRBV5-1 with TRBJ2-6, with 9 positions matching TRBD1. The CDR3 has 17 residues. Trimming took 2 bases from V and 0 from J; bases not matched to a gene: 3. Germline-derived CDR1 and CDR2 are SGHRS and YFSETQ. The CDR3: CASSLQGASSGANVLTF. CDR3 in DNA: TGCGCCAGCAGCTTACAGGGGGCTAGCTCTGGGGCCAACGTCCTGACTTTC.